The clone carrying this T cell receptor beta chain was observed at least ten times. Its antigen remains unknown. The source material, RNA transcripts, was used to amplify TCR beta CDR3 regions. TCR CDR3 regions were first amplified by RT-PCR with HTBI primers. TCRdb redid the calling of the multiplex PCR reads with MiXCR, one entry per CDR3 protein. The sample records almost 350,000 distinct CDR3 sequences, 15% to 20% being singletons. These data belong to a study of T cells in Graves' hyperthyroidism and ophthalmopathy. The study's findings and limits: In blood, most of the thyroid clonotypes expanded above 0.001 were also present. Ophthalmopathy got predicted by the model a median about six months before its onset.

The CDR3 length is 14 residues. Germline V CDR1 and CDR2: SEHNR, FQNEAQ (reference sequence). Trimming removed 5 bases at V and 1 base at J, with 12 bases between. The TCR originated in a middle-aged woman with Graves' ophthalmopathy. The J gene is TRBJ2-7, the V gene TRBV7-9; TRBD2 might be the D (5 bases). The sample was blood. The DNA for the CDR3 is TGTGCCAGCAGCCCTCAGCCGGGGTCCTACGAGCAGTACTTC. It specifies CASSPQPGSYEQYF.